This T cell receptor (beta chain) is from a study of T cell responses to AZD1222 COVID-19 vaccine. Study summary: The analysis combined second doses at about 4 or about 12 weeks.

This CDR3 is 15 amino acids long. The ends lost 1 base at V and 7 bases at J; junction bases unmatched: 8. Germline V gives CDR1 LGHNA, CDR2 YSLEER. Sequencing was performed with immunoSEQ multiplex PCR; in TCRdb, only in-frame clones are kept and a portion is missing. The table shows roughly 99,000 clones, with roughly 90% occurring only once. Study conclusions and caveats: Regions 160-218 and 743-854 held dominance among vaccine-associated CD4 TCRs, which spanned spike. Nearly half of the spike-specific TCRs reportedly recognize variant regions that carry no mutations. Every sample of the repertoires postdated the peak T cell response.

With respect to this clone: The antigen remains undetermined.

The specimen comprised peripheral blood, sampled on day 0 of AZD1222 vaccination. The chain uses TRBV4-3 and TRBJ2-7; 9 bases agree with TRBD2. The TCR was taken from an adult in good health. The CDR3 loop reads CASSQGGREGREQYF. The CDR3 coding sequence is TGCGCCAGCAGCCAAGGGGGGCGGGAGGGCCGTGAGCAGTACTTC.